These 27 T cell receptor beta chains came from one sample sequenced in a study of cytomegalovirus exposure and HLA in healthy donors. The study ran its PCR with 60 Vbeta and 13 Jbeta primers. Assay used: immunoSEQ multiplex PCR; TCRdb lists only in-frame clones, some missing. Here the sample spans more than 85,000 clones, 70% to 85% being singletons. Sequenced input: PBMCs. These receptors originate from a woman in her late teens or twenties in good health and CMV-seronegative.

Concerning this clone itself: At the DNA level, this CDR3 is encoded by other sequences in the same sample as well. J is TRBJ2-7 and V is TRBV6-1, with no clear D. The V gene lost 1 base and the J gene lost 0 bases, with 10 bases spanning the gap. The CDR3 has 15 residues. Germline lookup yields CDR1 MNHNS and CDR2 SASEGT. CDR3 in amino acids: CASSEVSGSSYEQYF. The CDR3 DNA is TGTGCCAGCAGTGAAGTGTCAGGCTCCTCCTACGAGCAGTACTTC.

In this sample, this clone turned up a few times. This chain connects TRBV10-3 to TRBJ2-7; 10 bases line up with TRBD1. With 0 bases clipped from V and 6 bases from J, the junction kept 11 bases outside the gene matches. The germline CDR1 and CDR2 sequences are ENHRY and SYGVKD. There are 17 residues in the CDR3. In DNA, the CDR3 is TGTGCCATCAGTGAGTCCGACAGGGGGCAAATCCTGGGCGAGCAGTACTTC. This translates into CAISESDRGQILGEQYF.

The rearrangement joins TRBV7-3 to TRBJ2-1, with TRBD2 matching over 8 bases. V lost 4 bases, J lost 2 bases, and 7 bases stayed unmatched. Per the germline V gene, CDR1 is SGHTA and CDR2 is FQGTGA. The CDR3 has 16 residues. The CDR3: CASSSVLGLAYNEQFF. The CDR3, as DNA: TGTGCCAGCAGCTCTGTTTTGGGACTAGCCTACAATGAGCAGTTCTTC.

The chain carries TRBV18 and TRBJ2-5; perhaps TRBD2 as D (5 bases). In germline, CDR1 is KGHSH, CDR2 LQKENI. The CDR3 sequence is 18 residues long. V lost 3 bases to trimming and J lost 4 bases, with 24 bases between them. CDR3 nucleotides: TGTGCCAGCTCACCTTGGACGGCGGGCTCTTCGATTCCAGAGACCCAGTACTTC. Residues: CASSPWTAGSSIPETQYF. Combining the CDR3 with reference TRBV18 and TRBJ2-5 gives the whole variable domain NAGVMQNPRHLVRRRGQEARLRCSPMKGHSHVYWYRQLPEEGLKFMVYLQKENIIDESGMPKERFSAEFPKEGPSILRIQQVVRGDSAAYFCASSPWTAGSSIPETQYFGPGTRLLVL.

J is TRBJ2-1 and V is TRBV9, with TRBD2 matching 11 bases. The J segment lost 4 bases and the V segment lost 4 bases, leaving 7 bases of the junction unmatched. The V gene's germline CDR1 is SGDLS and CDR2 YYNGEE. There are 16 residues in the CDR3. The CDR3 region is CASSIRLAGSYNEQFF. The CDR3 DNA is TGTGCCAGCAGCATCCGACTAGCGGGGTCATACAATGAGCAGTTCTTC. The variable domain in full, completed from reference TRBV9 and TRBJ2-1, reads DSGVTQTPKHLITATGQRVTLRCSPRSGDLSVYWYQQSLDQGLQFLIQYYNGEERAKGNILERFSAQQFPDLHSELNLSSLELGDSALYFCASSIRLAGSYNEQFFGPGTRLTVL.

This rearrangement joins TRBV29-1 to TRBJ1-1, with a weak D call TRBD1 (6 bases). V shed 7 bases and J shed 1 base, with 7 bases lying between them. This CDR3 has 11 residues. CDR1 SQVTM and CDR2 ANQGSEA come from the germline V gene. The CDR3 region has the DNA TGCAGCGGCAGGGGGAACACTGAAGCTTTCTTT. Translation: CSGRGNTEAFF.

The rearrangement links TRBV19 to TRBJ2-1, with D maybe TRBD2 (5 bases). The ends were cut back, 6 bases at V and 2 bases at J, with 11 bases in the middle. Germline lookup yields CDR1 LNHDA and CDR2 SQIVND (reference sequence). The CDR3 sequence is 14 residues long. CDR3 sequence reads: CASSILGPYNEQFF. CDR3 DNA: TGTGCCAGTAGCATACTAGGTCCCTACAATGAGCAGTTCTTC.

This clone was detected once. The chain employs TRBV7-2 and TRBJ1-2; 7 positions match TRBD1. The germline V gene encodes CDR1 SGHTA and CDR2 FQGNSA. With V trimmed by 5 bases and J by 6 bases, 6 bases remained unmatched. This CDR3 has 13 amino acids. The CDR3 region is CASSPDRINGYTF. The CDR3 nucleotides read TGTGCCAGCAGCCCGGACAGGATTAATGGCTACACCTTC.

The count of this clone is one. J is TRBJ2-5 and V is TRBV7-2; the D gene is possibly TRBD1 (5 bases). Deletions cut 0 bases from V and 5 bases from J, with 10 bases between. The germline V gene has CDR1 SGHTA and CDR2 FQGNSA. CDR3 length: 14 amino acids. This CDR3 reads CASSLASGSETQYF. As DNA, the CDR3 is TGTGCCAGCAGCTTAGCTTCAGGGTCGGAGACCCAGTACTTC.

This rearrangement joins TRBV28 to TRBJ2-1; TRBD1 might be the D (6 bases). This CDR3 is built from 15 residues. Per germline, CDR1 MDHEN and CDR2 SYDVKM. V lost 2 bases to trimming and J lost 3 bases, with 11 bases between them. CDR3 in amino acids: CASSLNLDSYNEQFF. The DNA for the CDR3 is TGTGCCAGCAGTTTAAACCTGGACAGCTACAATGAGCAGTTCTTC.

CDR3 nucleotides: TGTGCCAGCAGCTCGGACAGGGGAAAAATCGGGGAGCTGTTTTTT. As protein: CASSSDRGKIGELFF. V is TRBV7-9 and J is TRBJ2-2; 9 bases are a match to TRBD1. Trimming cost V 4 bases and J 7 bases; bases outside gene matches: 7. Germline CDR1 and CDR2: SEHNR and FQNEAQ (reference sequence). This CDR3 spans 15 amino acids.

The genes are TRBV6-4 and TRBJ1-1, with 7 bases that match TRBD1. The junction had 4 bases not matched to a gene; V was cut back by 5 bases and J by 1 base. This CDR3 contains 14 residues. Germline CDR1 reads MRHNA; CDR2 reads SNTAGT. CDR3 coding DNA: TGTGCCAGCAGTCCGGGACAGCAGAACACTGAAGCTTTCTTT. It yields the protein CASSPGQQNTEAFF.

CDR3 nucleotides: TGTGCCAGCAGCTTCGGACTAGCGGGGGGGTACCAAGAGACCCAGTACTTC. Translating it yields CASSFGLAGGYQETQYF. The chain recombines TRBV7-9 with TRBJ2-5, with 15 bases lining up with TRBD2. Germline trimming cut 3 bases from V and 0 bases from J; bases unmatched to any gene: 2. CDR3 size: 17 residues. Germline loops: CDR1 SEHNR, CDR2 FQNEAQ (reference sequence).

The V call is TRBV5-4, the J call TRBJ2-1; TRBD2 aligns across 10 bases. The germline CDR1 and CDR2 sequences are SGHNT and YYREEE (reference sequence). The CDR3 is 17 residues long. J gave up 2 bases and V 1 base, and 6 bases lay outside the gene matches. The CDR3 bases are TGTGCCAGCAGCTTGATGCTAGCGGGAGAACCCTACAATGAGCAGTTCTTC. Translation: CASSLMLAGEPYNEQFF.

V gene TRBV6-1 combines with J gene TRBJ1-1; D call uncertain. Trimming took off 2 bases at V and 5 bases at J, with 12 bases between the two ends. CDR3 size: 14 residues. Germline CDR1 MNHNS, CDR2 SASEGT. The CDR3 here is CASSESLEATEAFF. CDR3 bases: TGTGCCAGCAGTGAATCCCTGGAAGCGACTGAAGCTTTCTTT.

The rearrangement links TRBV9 to TRBJ1-6; 10 nucleotides line up with TRBD1. The CDR3 covers 15 residues. Germline V lookup: CDR1 SGDLS, CDR2 YYNGEE. J lost 9 bases, V lost 3 bases, and 6 bases had no gene match. In DNA, the CDR3 is TGTGCCAGCAGCGAAACGACAGGGGGCATTTCACCCCTCCACTTT. Protein: CASSETTGGISPLHF.

The CDR3 DNA reads as TGTGCCAGCAGACTAGCGGGAGGTGGGGAGACCCAGTACTTC. This translates into CASRLAGGGETQYF. V is TRBV11-1 and J is TRBJ2-5; the match to TRBD2 covers 12 bases. The CDR3 consists of 14 residues. The V and J ends lost 6 bases and 5 bases, in that order; junction bases with no gene match: 4. CDR1 and CDR2 (germline): SGHAT, FQDESV (reference sequence).

The gene calls are TRBV19 and TRBJ2-1; TRBD1 matches 8 bases. Germline assignment: CDR1 LNHDA and CDR2 SQIVND (reference sequence). The ends lost 3 bases at V and 4 bases at J; junction bases unmatched: 8. The CDR3 runs to 16 residues. The CDR3 bases are TGTGCCAGTAGTATTCTTCCAGGGACAGGATACAATGAGCAGTTCTTC. It translates to CASSILPGTGYNEQFF.

This rearrangement joins TRBV6-5 to TRBJ2-1, with TRBD1 as a possible D gene (5 bases). This CDR3 spans 13 amino acids. V was cut by 1 base and J by 7 bases, with 8 bases left in between. Germline V gene lookup returns CDR1 MNHEY and CDR2 SVGAGI. The CDR3 spells CASSYYAGNEQFF. Written as DNA, the CDR3 is TGTGCCAGCAGTTACTATGCAGGGAATGAGCAGTTCTTC.

The chain is built from TRBV4-2 and TRBJ1-4; D is unresolved. V lost 1 base and J 3 bases, leaving 12 bases between the germline ends. Germline CDR1 LGHNA, CDR2 YNFKEQ. This CDR3 spans 16 amino acids. The CDR3 DNA reads TGTGCCAGCAGCCAAGGGCAGGCCTCCTCTAATGAAAAACTGTTTTTT. Translation gives CASSQGQASSNEKLFF.

The CDR3 reads CASSSIGGEAKNIQYF. The CDR3, as DNA: TGTGCCAGCAGCTCAATTGGAGGGGAGGCCAAAAACATTCAGTACTTC. This chain links TRBV7-9 with TRBJ2-4; D might be TRBD2 (6 bases). The CDR3 runs to 16 residues. V was shortened by 4 bases and J by 1 base, with 14 bases between the two germline ends. Germline-derived CDR1 and CDR2 are SEHNR and FQNEAQ (reference sequence). Full variable domain (missing parts from reference TRBV7-9 and TRBJ2-4): DTGVSQNPRHKITKRGQNVTFRCDPISEHNRLYWYRQTLGQGPEFLTYFQNEAQLEKSRLLSDRFSAERPKGSFSTLEIQRTEQGDSAMYLCASSSIGGEAKNIQYFGAGTRLSVL.

The chain couples TRBV18 to TRBJ2-7; TRBD1 matches 7 bases. The J segment lost 6 bases and the V segment lost 6 bases, leaving 14 bases of the junction unmatched. The CDR3 covers 15 residues. Germline V lookup: CDR1 KGHSH, CDR2 LQKENI. The CDR3 DNA reads TGTGCCAGCTCCCTGTCGACAGGGATTCCCAGCGAGCAGTACTTC. It specifies CASSLSTGIPSEQYF.

The rearrangement links TRBV19 to TRBJ2-2; D not resolved. The germline V gene encodes CDR1 LNHDA and CDR2 SQIVND (reference sequence). The CDR3 runs to 14 residues. Deletions cut 3 bases from V and 1 base from J, with 6 bases between. CDR3 nucleotides: TGTGCCAGTAGTATCACATTGAACACCGGGGAGCTGTTTTTT. Protein product: CASSITLNTGELFF.

The rearrangement uses TRBV28 and TRBJ2-4, with no clear D. The CDR3 contains 16 residues. Trimming stripped 4 bases from V and 5 bases from J, with 18 bases between. Looked up from germline, CDR1 is MDHEN and CDR2 is SYDVKM. The CDR3 DNA is TGTGCCAGCAGTTCCGATCCCCGAGGAATAGAAAACATTCAGTACTTC. Protein: CASSSDPRGIENIQYF.

The V gene is TRBV7-2, the J gene TRBJ2-3, with 9 nucleotides matching TRBD2. The CDR3 loop spans 17 amino acids. V shed 5 bases, J shed 1 base, and the junction held 10 bases outside the gene matches. Germline-derived CDR1 and CDR2 are SGHTA and FQGNSA. CDR3 coding DNA: TGTGCCAGCAGCCCATTCAGCGGGGGGTTGGGCACAGATACGCAGTATTTT. Translated: CASSPFSGGLGTDTQYF.

The rearrangement joins TRBV28 to TRBJ2-7; tentatively, D is TRBD1 (5 bases). Germline CDR1 reads MDHEN; CDR2 reads SYDVKM. The CDR3 covers 12 residues. Trimming left V 4 bases short and J 4 bases short, with 8 bases between. As DNA, the CDR3 is TGTGCCAGCAGTTCGTACAGGTACGAGCAGTACTTC. It translates to CASSSYRYEQYF.

This chain uses TRBV6-6 with TRBJ2-3; TRBD1 aligns across 10 bases. The CDR3 is 15 residues long. J gave up 4 bases and V 5 bases, and 6 bases lay outside the gene matches. CDR1 and CDR2 (germline): MNHNY, SVGAGI (reference sequence). The CDR3 DNA follows: TGTGCCAGCAGTGCACCGGGACAGGGGTCAGATACGCAGTATTTT. Translation: CASSAPGQGSDTQYF.